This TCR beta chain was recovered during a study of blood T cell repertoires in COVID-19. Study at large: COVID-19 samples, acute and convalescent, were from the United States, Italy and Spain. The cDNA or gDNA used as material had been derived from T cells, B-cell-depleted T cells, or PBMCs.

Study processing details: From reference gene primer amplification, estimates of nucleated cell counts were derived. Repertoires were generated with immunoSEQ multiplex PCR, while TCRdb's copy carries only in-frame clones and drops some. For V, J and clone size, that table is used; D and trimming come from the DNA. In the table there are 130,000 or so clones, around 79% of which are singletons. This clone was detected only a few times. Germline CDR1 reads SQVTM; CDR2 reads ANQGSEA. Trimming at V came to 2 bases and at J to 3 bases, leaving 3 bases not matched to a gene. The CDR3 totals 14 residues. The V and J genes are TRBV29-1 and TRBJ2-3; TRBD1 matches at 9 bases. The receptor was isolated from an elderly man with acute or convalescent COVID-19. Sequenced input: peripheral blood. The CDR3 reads CSVEKGQGTDTQYF. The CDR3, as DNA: TGCAGCGTTGAAAAGGGACAGGGTACAGATACGCAGTATTTT.